This TCR beta chain was profiled in a study of T cell responses to AZD1222 COVID-19 vaccine. Findings of the study overall: Per reports, nearly half of all spike-specific TCRs target regions that are unmutated in variants. All repertoire sampling was performed exclusively after the peak T cell response. Spike regions recognized by vaccine-associated CD4 TCRs spanned the protein, led by 160-218 and 743-854.

The V gene's germline CDR1 is SGHRS and CDR2 YFSETQ. The J segment lost 3 bases and the V segment lost 0 bases, leaving 3 bases of the junction unmatched. This CDR3 spans 15 amino acids. Details on this clone: The antigen is unknown.

The assay was immunoSEQ multiplex PCR, and TCRdb's table has in-frame clones only and misses some. The sample records approximately 100,000 clones, more than 70% being singletons. Sequenced material: peripheral blood, taken 28 days after the second AZD1222 dose. The receptor was derived from an adult who received the AZD1222 COVID-19 vaccine. The V and J genes are TRBV5-1 and TRBJ1-1, with 9 positions matching TRBD1. CDR3 protein: CASSLETGGYTEAFF. CDR3 sequence (DNA): TGCGCCAGCAGCTTGGAGACAGGGGGGTACACTGAAGCTTTCTTT.